Below, one T cell receptor (beta chain) is given with its context. Its cognate antigen is unknown. The assay was immunoSEQ multiplex PCR, and TCRdb's table has in-frame clones only and misses some. The sample records roughly 30,000 clones, 70% to 90% being singletons. The sample is drawn from a study of T cells after posttransplantation cyclophosphamide. Overall study results and limits: Recipient CMV seropositivity and CMV reactivation strongly tracked TRB clonality.

Germline V lookup: CDR1 SGHAT, CDR2 FQNNGV. The V end lost 0 bases, the J end lost 2 bases, and 6 bases lay between the germline ends. The length of the CDR3 is 14 residues. The chain carries TRBV11-2 and TRBJ2-3; D gene uncertain. The source of this sequence is a woman between 40 and 55 years old with a blood cancer, CMV-positive, and with a related stem cell donor. The sample comprised PBMCs. The CDR3 DNA follows: TGTGCCAGCAGCTTAGACCTCCTCACAGATACGCAGTATTTT. Translated, it gives CASSLDLLTDTQYF.